This TCR beta chain comes out of a study of cytomegalovirus exposure and HLA in healthy donors listed by TCRdb under 2017. At the level of the whole study: According to an earlier analysis of a few hundred of the donors, roughly 180 million T cells yielded over 100 million unique TCR beta sequences and approximately 300 Gb of sequence data. High-throughput TCR immunosequencing, statistical association of individual TCRs with disease status, and machine learning were combined to predict cytomegalovirus infection status. A later genetic analysis used genome-wide SNP genotypes for about 60% of the roughly 700 donors, treating that subset as a discovery cohort. Besides the first cohort of roughly 700 subjects, a separate validation cohort made up of 95 to 150 different subjects was used. Donor age, sex, ethnicity and CMV serostatus were collected together with the repertoire data. Every discovery cohort repertoire had been produced on one sequencing platform. In an earlier analysis of 550 to 700 of the donors, high-throughput TCR beta sequencing was used to judge whether each TCR beta V gene segment behaved as functional or pseudogenic. Typing coverage differed by locus: A, B, C, DRB1 and DQB1 were typed in about 620-630 donors, DQA1 in 522, DPA1 in 600 to 610, and DPB1 in roughly 450. To study patterns of TCR occurrence, a later analysis re-analyzed previously published TCR beta repertoires from 666 donors and added high-resolution HLA genotyping. The study profiled the T cell repertoires of approximately 700 subjects by immunosequencing and related them to cytomegalovirus serostatus. The study was designed to test whether signatures of past pathogen exposure could be identified by cataloging public T cell receptors. About 300 gigabases of sequencing data and 78 million or so unique TCR sequences were included in an early release covering about 600 HLA-typed donors. On average, around 230,000 unique TCR beta nucleotide sequences were sequenced per donor among 398 genotyped donors of the cohort, with around 19% of those sequences being non-productive. Of the approximately 370 genotyped donors, roughly 76% were placed in the genetic ancestry cluster associated with self-reported Caucasian donors. A few DR-DQ haplotypes were treated as single units for association and clustering because of strong linkage in the cohort. HLA typing included class I and class II loci at four-digit resolution. In the later analysis, no new phenotypic data were used to find candidate immune exposures; instead, reliance was placed on TCR beta sequences and their occurrence across donors.

In total, just over 650 healthy bone marrow donors made up the cohort. At the time of sampling, every cohort member was nominally healthy, though immune exposures that went unrecorded were likely present. The donor was CMV seronegative and was included in the group of 352 seronegative cohort members. A peripheral blood sample was collected from each donor, and TCR beta sequencing was performed on peripheral blood mononuclear cells. The Qiagen DNeasy Blood Extraction Kit was used to extract genomic DNA from the blood cell samples. As regards this clone: Its antigen is not yet known. No much larger clone is present one base from it, and per-base qualities are unavailable.

Libraries came from the immunoSEQ multiplex PCR assay. A mixture of 60 forward primers for TCR Vbeta segments and 13 reverse primers for TCR Jbeta segments was used in the multiplex PCR. A multiplex PCR assay on genomic DNA amplified the CDR3 region of rearranged TCR beta genes. The Illumina HiSeq System was used to sequence the amplified TCR beta libraries as 87-base-pair reads. The original methods were these. A later analysis tallied tens of millions of unique TCR beta chains across the 700 or so repertoires, and approximately 12 million of those chains were shared by two or more donors. To remove PCR and sequencing errors, raw reads were error-corrected and collapsed into unique sequences using a nearest-neighbor algorithm that merged closely related sequences. V, D and J gene segments were assigned by aligning CDR3 sequences to IMGT reference sequences. Each retained sequence needed at least a six-nucleotide match to both a V gene segment and a J gene segment. A rearrangement was called productive if the CDR3 had no stop codons and remained in frame with V and J, and every other rearrangement was called non-productive. Following IMGT convention, CDR3 was defined as the stretch from the second conserved V-encoded cysteine to the conserved J-encoded phenylalanine. The earlier analysis of about 590 of the donors excluded sequences that lacked an unambiguous match to a single V gene segment. An earlier analysis of several hundred of the donors called V segments functional above 56.7% productive rearrangements and segregating when the between-donor standard deviation exceeded 5%. A statistical classification framework was built for diagnosing cytomegalovirus status from the catalog of TCR beta chain sequences. A later analysis assigned V and J genes by comparing TCR nucleotide sequences with IMGT/GENE-DB human TR gene sequences. The TCRdist pipeline was used in a later analysis to assign CDR3 sequences and most-parsimonious VDJ recombination scenarios. A later analysis defined each TCR beta chain by its CDR3 amino acid sequence plus V-gene family, and excluded reads lacking a unique V-gene family. To address suspected cross-contamination and a sequencing artifact, a later analysis removed around 590 highly shared, low-generation-probability nucleotide sequences. For each public chain, a later analysis derived a clonal expansion index from normalized ranks of inferred template counts within each repertoire. In a later analysis, generation probabilities were computed using a VDJ recombination model fitted to out-of-frame rearrangements, and the results were checked against IGoR. Hypergeometric tests were used in a later analysis to score TCR-TCR, TCR-HLA and TCR-CMV co-occurrence, with a repertoire-size bias correction applied to the TCR pairs. A later analysis estimated false discovery rates by permuting HLA or CMV assignments 20 times. In a later analysis, co-occurring TCRs were grouped with DBSCAN, and TCRdist sequence similarity was added when clustering was performed within HLA-allele-positive subsets. For co-occurrence clustering, repertoires with fewer than 30,000 or more than 120,000 public chains were excluded, along with about five repertoires with anomalous nucleotide sharing. What TCRdb holds here is the immuneACCESS table cut down to in-frame rearrangements. Part of the clones is not present; checked against another copy, under half of the missing clones reflect an unresolved V gene, and the others are unexplained. V, J and clone size were drawn from that table, and D and trimming were deduced from the DNA. The sample table contains 95,000 to 100,000 clones; only one count was recorded for approximately 85% of them. The ten top clones hold approximately 3.9% of the sample.

Broad study findings and their caveats: Presence/absence analyses assumed roughly uniform sequencing depth across donors, an assumption that may not hold. Because counts were too low, some 17 rarely observed V segments, including chromosome 9 orphons, were left out of the earlier analysis of a few hundred of the donors. Linkage disequilibrium might explain the correlated functional status among segregating V segments, but an unknown experimental factor could not be excluded. According to a later genetic analysis, donors in an Asian-associated ancestry cluster had fewer N-insertions in productive TCRs than the approximately 650-donor mean. According to a later analysis, TCR association rates differed among HLA loci, with DRB1 alleles showing the most associated TCRs and HLA-C alleles showing the fewest. At a false discovery rate of 0.05, a later analysis linked approximately 18,000 TCR beta sequences to specific HLA alleles. A later genetic analysis associated a missense DCLRE1C variant with V-gene and J-gene trimming of TCR beta chains, and an independent cohort replicated the association. In an earlier analysis of some 500 of the donors, most TCR beta V segments were observed in productive rearrangements about 90% or about 30% of the time, broadly matching IMGT annotations. The cohort was sequenced for TCR beta chains only, and without alpha or paired-chain data the features that could be detected were limited. HLA typing was unavailable for some donors at each locus, so association tests used only the typed subset. The study gave a list of 150 to 200 TCR beta chains associated with cytomegalovirus. Across donors, most TCR sequences were observed very rarely, whereas some public TCRs were present in many individuals. A further reported finding was that TCR beta sequences accurately predicted the HLA-A and HLA-B alleles for most subjects in the first cohort. A few of the identified cytomegalovirus-associated TCR beta chains were confirmed in vitro to be specific for cytomegalovirus antigens. The authors suggested that the approach could potentially be extended to other disease states and immunological phenotypes. In a later analysis, several top co-occurrence clusters were reported to appear linked to parvovirus B19, influenza, CMV and Epstein-Barr virus. In both the original and validation cohorts, the classifier was reported to diagnose cytomegalovirus status with high specificity and sensitivity. Strong co-occurrence of HLA alleles, especially DR and DQ, made assigning TCR associations to individual alleles difficult. CMV serostatus was the only immune exposure information available for the cohort. A cluster of highly shared sequence variants was judged likely to be a technical artifact of the sequencing pipeline. In a later analysis, HLA-associated TCR beta chains showed more clonal expansion and lower generation probabilities than non-associated chains that were equally common. Most CMV-associated TCR beta chains appeared to be HLA-restricted in a later analysis, and the HLA associations seemed to be driven largely by CMV exposure.

The clonotype was recovered from a man younger than 40 in good health and CMV-seronegative. What was sequenced was PBMCs.

CDR3 protein: CASSYRSGGYEQYF. Here is the DNA: TGTGCCAGCAGTTACCGTAGCGGGGGCTACGAGCAGTACTTC. The chain is made from TRBV6-5 and TRBJ2-5; 9 bases in between match TRBD2. TRBJ2-7 explains the end of the DNA better; the J call may be wrong. CDR1 and CDR2, per the germline V gene, are MNHEY and SVGAGI. Taken from cysteine to phenylalanine, the CDR3 has 14 residues. The only DNA kept is the CDR3, 42 bases in frame from the first base.